The 27 T cell receptor beta chains below were found in one sample sequenced in a study of blood T cell repertoires in COVID-19. Repertoires were generated with immunoSEQ multiplex PCR, while TCRdb's copy carries only in-frame clones and drops some. The sample includes fewer than 600,000 clones, 89% of them seen just once. Sequenced material: peripheral blood. The source of these receptors is a man in his late teens or twenties with COVID-19, enrolled during active disease.

This chain links TRBV27 with TRBJ2-3; 9 nucleotides agree with TRBD2. The trim removed 6 bases at V and 7 bases at J, leaving 11 bases unmatched. This CDR3 region has 15 residues. Germline V gives CDR1 MNHEY, CDR2 SMNVEV (reference sequence). For the CDR3, the DNA is TGTGCCAGCAGCTCCCCCGCGGGAGGGTTGAATACGCAGTATTTT. Translated, it gives CASSSPAGGLNTQYF.

V gene TRBV2 combines with J gene TRBJ2-7, with D perhaps TRBD1 (5 bases). V lost 4 bases to trimming and J lost 2 bases, with 21 bases between them. There are 17 residues in the CDR3. In germline, CDR1 is SNHLY, CDR2 FYNNEI. Here the CDR3 DNA reads TGTGCCAGCAGTGCCCCTCGAACAGGAATCACCACCTACGAGCAGTACTTC. This translates into CASSAPRTGITTYEQYF. The full variable domain, completed using reference TRBV2 and TRBJ2-7, is EPEVTQTPSHQVTQMGQEVILRCVPISNHLYFYWYRQILGQKVEFLVSFYNNEISEKSEIFDDQFSVERPDGSNFTLKIRSTKLEDSAMYFCASSAPRTGITTYEQYFGPGTRLTVT.

Comment on this clone: Other DNA sequences of this sample code for an identical CDR3. The chain uses TRBV10-3 and TRBJ2-3, with 10 bases matching TRBD2. The junction had 1 base not matched to a gene; V was cut back by 5 bases and J by 2 bases. The CDR3 consists of 14 residues. CDR1 and CDR2 from the germline V gene are ENHRY and SYGVKD. CDR3 sequence: CAISLAGDTDTQYF. CDR3 nucleotide sequence: TGTGCCATCAGTCTAGCGGGGGACACAGATACGCAGTATTTT.

This chain connects TRBV3-1 (or the pseudogene TRBV3-2) to TRBJ2-7, with 13 bases that match TRBD2. The trim removed 4 bases at V and 3 bases at J, leaving 3 bases unmatched. Germline loops: CDR1 LGHDT, CDR2 YNNKEL (reference sequence). This CDR3 spans 15 amino acids. The DNA of the CDR3 is TGTGCCAGCAGCCTCCGACTAGCGGGGGGCTACGAGCAGTACTTC. This sequence encodes CASSLRLAGGYEQYF.

Turning to this clone: At one end the junction does not follow the germline gene, possibly because of a read error. This chain uses TRBV6-1 with TRBJ2-7; TRBD2 matches at 12 bases. Germline CDR1 is MNHNS and CDR2 is SASEGT. The length of the CDR3 is 16 residues. CDR3 DNA: TGTGCCAGCATTGAAACCTCTAGCGGGGGGGCGCGGGAGCAGTACTTC. It codes for CASIETSSGGAREQYF.

DNA of the CDR3: TGTGCCAGCAGCTTAGTTCCGGGGACACAAGAGACCCAGTACTTC. Its translation is CASSLVPGTQETQYF. The rearrangement links TRBV11-2 to TRBJ2-5; perhaps TRBD1 as D (6 bases). CDR3 length: 15 residues. V lost 1 base to trimming and J lost 2 bases, with 11 bases between them. The germline V gene encodes CDR1 SGHAT and CDR2 FQNNGV.

The V gene is TRBV7-2, the J gene TRBJ2-1, with a possible D match to TRBD2 (6 bases). Germline loops: CDR1 SGHTA, CDR2 FQGNSA. This CDR3 region has 13 residues. Trimming took 9 bases from V and 0 from J, leaving 9 bases between them. Written as DNA, the CDR3 is TGTGCCAGTCGGAGGGACTCCTACAATGAGCAGTTCTTC. It translates to CASRRDSYNEQFF.

The chain has TRBV7-8 and TRBJ2-7; TRBD2 matches 11 bases. The CDR3 is made up of 17 amino acids. Trimming took 1 base from V and 1 from J; bases not matched to a gene: 6. Germline CDR1 is SGHVS and CDR2 is FQNEAQ. The chain's CDR3 is CASSLDRLAGTSYEQYF. The CDR3, as DNA: TGTGCCAGCAGCTTAGATCGACTAGCGGGGACATCCTACGAGCAGTACTTC.

This clone came up a few times. The chain links TRBV27 to TRBJ1-6; D is possibly TRBD1 (5 bases). V was clipped by 8 bases and J by 14 bases, with 22 bases between them. Germline V gene data show CDR1 as MNHEY and CDR2 as SMNVEV (reference sequence). The CDR3 extends over 14 amino acids. CDR3 residues: CASGRDSAASALHF. Written as DNA, the CDR3 is TGTGCCAGCGGCCGCGACAGTGCCGCTTCGGCCCTCCACTTT.

This chain connects TRBV5-4 to TRBJ2-3, with D possibly being TRBD2 (6 bases). This CDR3 contains 15 residues. CDR1 and CDR2 (germline): SGHNT, YYREEE (reference sequence). Trimming stripped 0 bases from V and 3 bases from J, with 11 bases between. CDR3 region: CASSLVAVGTDTQYF. CDR3 nucleotide sequence: TGTGCCAGCAGCTTGGTAGCGGTGGGGACAGATACGCAGTATTTT.

The J gene is TRBJ2-3, the V gene TRBV7-9; 11 bases align to TRBD1. Trimming at V came to 5 bases and at J to 2 bases, leaving 6 bases not matched to a gene. The CDR3 spans 16 residues. CDR1 is SEHNR and CDR2 is FQNEAQ in the germline V gene (reference sequence). The CDR3 loop is CASSAGTGGFTDTQYF. The DNA for the CDR3 is TGTGCCAGCAGCGCCGGGACAGGGGGTTTCACAGATACGCAGTATTTT.

The chain joins TRBV30 to TRBJ1-6, with 10 bases identical to TRBD1. This CDR3 spans 15 amino acids. V lost 3 bases, J lost 9 bases, and 8 bases stayed unmatched. Looked up from germline, CDR1 is GTSNPN and CDR2 is SVGIG (reference sequence). The CDR3 DNA sequence: TGTGCCTGGAGGACGTGGGACAGGGGAGTTTCACCCCTCCACTTT. This codes for CAWRTWDRGVSPLHF.

This chain links TRBV5-1 with TRBJ2-1; perhaps TRBD2 as D (5 bases). This CDR3 has 13 residues. CDR1 is SGHRS and CDR2 is YFSETQ in the germline V gene. The V end lost 1 base, the J end lost 4 bases, and 6 bases lay between the germline ends. The CDR3 DNA reads TGCGCCAGCAGCTTGAGAGGGTACAATGAGCAGTTCTTC. The encoded protein is CASSLRGYNEQFF.

The chain has TRBV9 and TRBJ2-3, with D possibly matching TRBD2 (6 bases). Trimming took off 0 bases at V and 2 bases at J, with 10 bases between the two ends. Germline V gene lookup returns CDR1 SGDLS and CDR2 YYNGEE. This CDR3 spans 15 amino acids. CDR3: CASSVAGTDTDTQYF. CDR3 DNA sequence: TGTGCCAGCAGCGTAGCTGGGACTGACACAGATACGCAGTATTTT.

J is TRBJ1-6 and V is TRBV19; 7 nucleotides match TRBD1. V trimming: 8 bases; J trimming: 7 bases; junction bases outside the gene matches: 11. This CDR3 region has 15 residues. Germline CDR1 LNHDA, CDR2 SQIVND (reference sequence). As DNA, the CDR3 is TGTGCCAGTCAAAGAGAGACAGGGCTAAATTCACCCCTCCACTTT. Its protein product is CASQRETGLNSPLHF.

This clone occurred once. The chain has TRBV19 and TRBJ1-5; D gene ambiguous. Germline V gene sequence: CDR1 LNHDA, CDR2 SQIVND (reference sequence). CDR3 length: 14 residues. V lost 2 bases and J lost 7, with 12 bases in between. The chain's CDR3 is CASSIIMRRQPQHF. The CDR3 region has the DNA TGTGCCAGTAGTATAATAATGAGGAGGCAGCCCCAGCATTTT.

This chain connects TRBV9 to TRBJ2-2; maybe TRBD2 (5 bases). CDR1 and CDR2 (germline): SGDLS, YYNGEE. V lost 2 bases, J lost 6 bases, and 8 bases lay in between. This CDR3 is 13 amino acids long. The CDR3 region has the DNA TGTGCCAGCAGCGTCGGGGAACCCGGGGAGCTGTTTTTT. It translates to CASSVGEPGELFF.

The gene calls are TRBV3-1 (or the pseudogene TRBV3-2) and TRBJ2-7; the match to TRBD1 covers 7 bases. The CDR3 is made up of 13 amino acids. The germline V gene has CDR1 LGHDT and CDR2 YNNKEL (reference sequence). The J segment lost 5 bases and the V segment lost 1 base, leaving 2 bases of the junction unmatched. The CDR3 protein is CASSQVTGNEQYF. The CDR3 DNA follows: TGTGCCAGCAGCCAAGTGACAGGGAACGAGCAGTACTTC.

The CDR3 here is CASNSSPNEQFF. The DNA of the CDR3 is TGTGCCAGCAACTCTTCGCCCAATGAGCAGTTCTTC. The V and J genes are TRBV12-3 or TRBV12-4 and TRBJ2-1; D unclear. Trimming took 7 bases from V and 6 from J, leaving 10 bases between them. This CDR3 spans 12 amino acids.

J is TRBJ2-5 and V is TRBV15; D unresolved. Trimming took off 1 base at V and 4 bases at J, with 10 bases between the two ends. Germline V gene data show CDR1 as LNHNV and CDR2 as YYDKDF (reference sequence). This CDR3 is built from 14 residues. CDR3 sequence: CATSRGTVRETQYF. The CDR3 DNA reads as TGTGCCACCAGCAGAGGTACAGTACGAGAGACCCAGTACTTC.

The chain employs TRBV14 and TRBJ2-1; 7 nucleotides agree with TRBD2. The CDR3 is 15 amino acids. CDR1 is SGHDN, CDR2 FVKESK, per germline. Germline trimming cut 10 bases from V and 8 bases from J; bases unmatched to any gene: 17. CDR3 residues: CATRRGEGLNYEQFF. As DNA, the CDR3 is TGTGCCACCCGACGGGGGGAGGGCCTCAACTATGAGCAGTTCTTC.

This clone has only one observation. The chain recombines TRBV6-5 with TRBJ1-2; D not certain. CDR3 length: 13 residues. Germline V CDR1 and CDR2: MNHEY, SVGAGI. The ends were cut back, 6 bases at V and 7 bases at J, with 15 bases in the middle. DNA for the CDR3: TGTGCCAGCAGCCCCGACACCCTTCGTGGCTACACCTTC. It translates to CASSPDTLRGYTF.

This clone is a singleton in its sample. This sequence joins TRBV9 and TRBJ2-3; maybe TRBD2 (5 bases). V gave up 4 bases and J gave up 1 base, with 13 bases separating them. The CDR3 consists of 15 residues. From germline, CDR1 is SGDLS and CDR2 YYNGEE. In DNA, the CDR3 is TGTGCCAGCAGCACCCCACTAGGGCGCACAGATACGCAGTATTTT. Protein sequence: CASSTPLGRTDTQYF.

The chain carries TRBV6-5 and TRBJ1-2, with unresolved D. Germline CDR1 is MNHEY and CDR2 is SVGAGI. This CDR3 is 14 amino acids long. Between the trimmed V and J ends, which lost 4 bases and 0 bases, there was a span of 9 bases. The CDR3 sequence is CASSWRETNYGYTF. As DNA, the CDR3 is TGTGCCAGCAGTTGGCGGGAAACTAACTATGGCTACACCTTC.

This chain uses TRBV19 with TRBJ2-7; 8 positions match TRBD1. The CDR3 loop spans 14 amino acids. CDR1 and CDR2 from the germline V gene are LNHDA and SQIVND (reference sequence). After removal of 2 bases from V and 5 bases from J, the junction contained 5 bases not matched to a gene. The CDR3 here is CASSIQGAQNEQYF. DNA for the CDR3: TGTGCCAGTAGTATACAGGGGGCCCAGAACGAGCAGTACTTC. The variable domain in full, completed from reference TRBV19 and TRBJ2-7, reads DGGITQSPKYLFRKEGQNVTLSCEQNLNHDAMYWYRQDPGQGLRLIYYSQIVNDFQKGDIAEGYSVSREKKESFPLTVTSAQKNPTAFYLCASSIQGAQNEQYFGPGTRLTVT.

The CDR3 here is CASRHGQAGGELFF. In DNA, the CDR3 is TGTGCCAGCAGACATGGACAGGCAGGTGGGGAGCTGTTTTTT. The rearrangement joins TRBV6-6 to TRBJ2-2; 7 positions agree with TRBD1. This CDR3 is built from 14 residues. Per germline, CDR1 MNHNY and CDR2 SVGAGI (reference sequence). V was pared by 6 bases and J by 8 bases, with 9 bases of the junction left unmatched.

The chain couples TRBV4-1 to TRBJ1-1; 7 bases are shared with TRBD1. CDR1 is MGHRA and CDR2 is YSYEKL in the germline V gene. This CDR3 comprises 13 residues. V was pared by 1 base and J by 4 bases, with 0 bases of the junction left unmatched. DNA for the CDR3: TGCGCCAGCAGCCAAGGACAGGGCACTGAAGCTTTCTTT. Its translation is CASSQGQGTEAFF.